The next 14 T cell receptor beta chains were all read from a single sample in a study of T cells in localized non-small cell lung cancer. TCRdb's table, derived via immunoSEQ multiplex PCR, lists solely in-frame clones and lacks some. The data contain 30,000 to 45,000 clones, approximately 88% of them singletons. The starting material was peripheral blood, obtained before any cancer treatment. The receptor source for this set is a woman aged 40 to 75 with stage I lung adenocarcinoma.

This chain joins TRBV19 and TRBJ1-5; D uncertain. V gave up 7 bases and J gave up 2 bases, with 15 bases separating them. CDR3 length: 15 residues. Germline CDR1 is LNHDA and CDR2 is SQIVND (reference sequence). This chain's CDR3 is CASKIGLIGNQPQHF. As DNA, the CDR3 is TGTGCCAGTAAGATAGGTCTCATTGGCAATCAGCCCCAGCATTTT.

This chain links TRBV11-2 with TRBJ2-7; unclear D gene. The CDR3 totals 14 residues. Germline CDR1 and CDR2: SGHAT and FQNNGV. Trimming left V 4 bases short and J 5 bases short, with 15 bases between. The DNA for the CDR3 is TGTGCCAGCAGCTCCCTTCGCCATCCCGACGAGCAGTACTTC. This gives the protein CASSSLRHPDEQYF.

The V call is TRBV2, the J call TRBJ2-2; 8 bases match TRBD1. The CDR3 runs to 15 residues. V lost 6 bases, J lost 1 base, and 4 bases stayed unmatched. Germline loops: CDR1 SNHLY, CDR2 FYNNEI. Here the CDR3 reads CASSGQGLNTGELFF. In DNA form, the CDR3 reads TGTGCCAGCAGCGGACAGGGCTTGAACACCGGGGAGCTGTTTTTT. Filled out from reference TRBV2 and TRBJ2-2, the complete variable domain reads EPEVTQTPSHQVTQMGQEVILRCVPISNHLYFYWYRQILGQKVEFLVSFYNNEISEKSEIFDDQFSVERPDGSNFTLKIRSTKLEDSAMYFCASSGQGLNTGELFFGEGSRLTVL.

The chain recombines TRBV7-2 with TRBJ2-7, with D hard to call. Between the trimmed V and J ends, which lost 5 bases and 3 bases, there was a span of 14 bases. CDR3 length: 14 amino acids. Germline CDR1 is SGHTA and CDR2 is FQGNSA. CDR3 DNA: TGTGCCAGCAGCGGCCGGGCCCCGAGCTACGAGCAGTACTTC. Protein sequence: CASSGRAPSYEQYF.

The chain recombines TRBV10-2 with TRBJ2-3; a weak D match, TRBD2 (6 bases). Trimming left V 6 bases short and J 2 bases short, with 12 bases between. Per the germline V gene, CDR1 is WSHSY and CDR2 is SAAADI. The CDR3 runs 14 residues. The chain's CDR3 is CASRKRDFTDTQYF. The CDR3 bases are TGCGCCAGCAGAAAACGGGACTTCACAGATACGCAGTATTTT.

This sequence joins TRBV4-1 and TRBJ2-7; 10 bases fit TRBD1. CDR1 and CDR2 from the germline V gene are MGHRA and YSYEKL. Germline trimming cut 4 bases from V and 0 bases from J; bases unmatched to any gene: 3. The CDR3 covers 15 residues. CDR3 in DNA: TGCGCCAGCAGCCTGAGGACAGGGGGCTCCTACGAGCAGTACTTC. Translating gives CASSLRTGGSYEQYF.

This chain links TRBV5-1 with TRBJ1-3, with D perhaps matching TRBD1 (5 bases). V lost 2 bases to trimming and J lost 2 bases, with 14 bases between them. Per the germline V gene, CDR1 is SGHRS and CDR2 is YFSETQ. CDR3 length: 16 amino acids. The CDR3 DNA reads TGCGCCAGCAGCTTTGGGGCACAAGCCCCTGGAAACACCATATATTTT. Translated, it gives CASSFGAQAPGNTIYF.

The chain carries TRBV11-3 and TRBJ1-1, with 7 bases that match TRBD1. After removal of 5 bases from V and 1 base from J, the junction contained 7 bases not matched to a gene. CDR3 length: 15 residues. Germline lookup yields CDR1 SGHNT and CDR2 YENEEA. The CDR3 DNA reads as TGTGCCAGCAGCCCAACAGGGGCCCGGAACACTGAAGCTTTCTTT. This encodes CASSPTGARNTEAFF.

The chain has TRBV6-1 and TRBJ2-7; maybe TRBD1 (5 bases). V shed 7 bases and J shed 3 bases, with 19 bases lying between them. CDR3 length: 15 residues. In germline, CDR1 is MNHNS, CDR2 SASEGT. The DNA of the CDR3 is TGTGCCAGCATATATAGGCAGGGCTCTCACTACGAGCAGTACTTC. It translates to CASIYRQGSHYEQYF.

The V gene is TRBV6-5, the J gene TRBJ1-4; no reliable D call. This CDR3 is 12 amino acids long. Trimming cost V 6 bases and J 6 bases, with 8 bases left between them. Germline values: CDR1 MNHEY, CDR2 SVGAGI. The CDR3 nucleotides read TGTGCCAGCAGCCCCGGAGATGAAAAACTGTTTTTT. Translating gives CASSPGDEKLFF.

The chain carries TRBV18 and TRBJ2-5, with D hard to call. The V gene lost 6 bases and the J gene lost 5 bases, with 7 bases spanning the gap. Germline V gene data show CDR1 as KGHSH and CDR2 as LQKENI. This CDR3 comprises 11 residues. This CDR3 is CASSGLETQYF. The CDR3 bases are TGTGCCAGCTCTGGCTTGGAGACCCAGTACTTC.

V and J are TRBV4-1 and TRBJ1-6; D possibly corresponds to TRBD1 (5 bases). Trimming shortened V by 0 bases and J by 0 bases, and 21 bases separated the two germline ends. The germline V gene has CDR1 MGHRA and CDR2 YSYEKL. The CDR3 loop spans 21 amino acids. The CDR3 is CASSQDKRFPGFSSYNSPLHF. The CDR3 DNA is TGCGCCAGCAGCCAAGATAAAAGGTTCCCAGGGTTCAGCTCCTATAATTCACCCCTCCACTTT.

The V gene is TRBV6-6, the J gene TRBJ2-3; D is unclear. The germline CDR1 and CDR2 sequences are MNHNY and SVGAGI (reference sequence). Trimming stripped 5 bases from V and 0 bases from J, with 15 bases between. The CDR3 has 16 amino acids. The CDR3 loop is CASSATRARSTDTQYF. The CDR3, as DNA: TGTGCCAGCAGTGCTACAAGGGCACGTAGCACAGATACGCAGTATTTT.

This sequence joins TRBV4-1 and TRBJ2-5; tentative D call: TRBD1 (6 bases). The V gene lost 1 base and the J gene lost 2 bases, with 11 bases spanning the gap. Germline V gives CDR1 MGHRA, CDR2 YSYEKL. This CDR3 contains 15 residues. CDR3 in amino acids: CASSQAGQIQETQYF. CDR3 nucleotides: TGCGCCAGCAGCCAAGCCGGACAGATACAAGAGACCCAGTACTTC.